Each of the 21 T cell receptor beta chains below was sequenced from the same sample in a study of CD8 T cells in Susac syndrome. Random hexamers were used to reverse transcribe the RNA input (about 0.5 to 1 ug). TCRdb called the immunoSEQ multiplex PCR reads again in MiXCR, with one record for every CDR3 protein. The data show about 120,000 distinct CDR3 sequences, around 96% seen once. The sample comprised CD8+ T cells from PBMCs. The source is a human donor with Susac syndrome.

CDR3 amino acids: CASSSRDRGGLGTQYF. CDR3 sequence (DNA): TGTGCCAGCAGCTCTCGGGACAGGGGCGGATTGGGGACCCAGTACTTC. The V and J genes are TRBV13 and TRBJ2-5; 10 bases match TRBD1. V gave up 4 bases and J gave up 7 bases; unmatched junction bases: 12. Germline CDR1 and CDR2: PRHDT and FYEKMQ (reference sequence). The CDR3 spans 16 residues.

The chain has TRBV2 and TRBJ1-1, with D tentatively TRBD1 (5 bases). Trimming removed 7 bases from V and 5 bases from J, with 11 bases in between. This CDR3 has 12 amino acids. Germline lookup yields CDR1 SNHLY and CDR2 FYNNEI. DNA of the CDR3: TGTGCCAGCACGGGGGAGAGTACTGAAGCTTTCTTT. Its protein product is CASTGESTEAFF.

In this sample, this clonotype turned up once. The rearrangement links TRBV11-2 to TRBJ2-7; D gene unclear. Trimming took off 3 bases at V and 2 bases at J, with 14 bases between the two ends. Germline CDR1 is SGHAT and CDR2 is FQNNGV. The CDR3 spans 15 residues. The CDR3 nucleotides are TGTGCCAGCAGCTTTCGCTACAGTCCCACCTACGAGCAGTACTTC. It translates to CASSFRYSPTYEQYF.

V and J are TRBV5-6 and TRBJ1-2; 9 nucleotides align to TRBD1. CDR1 SGHDT and CDR2 YYEEEE come from the germline V gene. Trimming at V came to 0 bases and at J to 4 bases, leaving 4 bases not matched to a gene. This CDR3 is built from 15 residues. CDR3 region: CASSLGTGVGYGYTF. In DNA, the CDR3 is TGTGCCAGCAGCTTGGGGACAGGGGTCGGCTATGGCTACACCTTC.

The chain uses TRBV4-2 and TRBJ2-1; either TRBD1 or TRBD2 may supply D (5 bases each). The CDR3 contains 14 residues. Trimming pared 1 base from V and 6 bases from J, leaving 10 bases between. Germline CDR1 is LGHNA and CDR2 is YNFKEQ. CDR3 sequence (DNA): TGTGCCAGCAGCCAAGGAGGGGCGCGCAATGAGCAGTTCTTC. It specifies CASSQGGARNEQFF.

The chain joins TRBV4-1 to TRBJ2-7, with 11 bases identical to TRBD2. The germline CDR1 and CDR2 sequences are MGHRA and YSYEKL. The CDR3 is 15 amino acids. With 1 base clipped from V and 3 bases from J, the junction kept 2 bases outside the gene matches. The DNA for the CDR3 is TGCGCCAGCAGCCAAGGACTAGCGGGACACTACGAGCAGTACTTC. Translation gives CASSQGLAGHYEQYF.

The rearrangement uses TRBV29-1 and TRBJ2-1; 12 bases map to TRBD1. This CDR3 comprises 13 residues. Germline V lookup: CDR1 SQVTM, CDR2 ANQGSEA. CDR3: CGGGQGAGNEQFF. CDR3 nucleotide sequence: TGCGGAGGGGGACAGGGGGCAGGAAATGAGCAGTTCTTC.

The chain links TRBV29-1 to TRBJ2-1, with D tentatively TRBD1 or TRBD2 (5 bases each). V shed 6 bases and J shed 10 bases, with 16 bases lying between them. The length of the CDR3 is 12 residues. Per the germline V gene, CDR1 is SQVTM and CDR2 is ANQGSEA. The CDR3 spells CSVTGTGNEQFF. DNA for the CDR3: TGCAGCGTCACCGGGACGGGGAACGAGCAGTTCTTC.

The chain recombines TRBV4-1 with TRBJ2-1; no definite D call. Germline lookup yields CDR1 MGHRA and CDR2 YSYEKL. V was shortened by 2 bases and J by 7 bases, with 9 bases between the two germline ends. The CDR3 has 13 residues. CDR3 loop: CASSQLSTNEQFF. The CDR3 nucleotides are TGCGCCAGCAGCCAACTTAGTACGAATGAGCAGTTCTTC.

The chain links TRBV18 to TRBJ2-7; 7 bases agree with TRBD1. This CDR3 has 14 amino acids. V lost 6 bases, J lost 3 bases, and 8 bases stayed unmatched. CDR1 KGHSH and CDR2 LQKENI come from the germline V gene. The CDR3 DNA sequence: TGTGCCAGCTCGTCGGGACAGACGATCTACGAGCAGTACTTC. This gives the protein CASSSGQTIYEQYF. The variable domain in full, with the rest retrieved from reference TRBV18 and TRBJ2-7, is NAGVMQNPRHLVRRRGQEARLRCSPMKGHSHVYWYRQLPEEGLKFMVYLQKENIIDESGMPKERFSAEFPKEGPSILRIQQVVRGDSAAYFCASSSGQTIYEQYFGPGTRLTVT.

This clonotype has just one count. The chain employs TRBV7-9 and TRBJ2-7; no definite D call. Germline CDR1 reads SEHNR; CDR2 reads FQNEAQ (reference sequence). The CDR3 contains 16 residues. V was trimmed by 0 bases and J by 0 bases, leaving 12 bases between them. The CDR3 here is CASSLAFGSSSYEQYF. The CDR3 coding sequence is TGTGCCAGCAGCTTAGCGTTCGGGTCCAGCTCCTACGAGCAGTACTTC.

The V call is TRBV5-6, the J call TRBJ2-7; D remains unclear. The CDR3 is 12 residues long. The V end lost 0 bases, the J end lost 3 bases, and 4 bases lay between the germline ends. Germline CDR1 and CDR2: SGHDT and YYEEEE. Here the CDR3 DNA reads TGTGCCAGCAGCTTGGCCGACTACGAGCAGTACTTC. Protein sequence: CASSLADYEQYF.

The chain links TRBV9 to TRBJ2-7, with 10 bases fitting TRBD1. V lost 2 bases to trimming and J lost 5 bases; unmatched junction nucleotides: 7. The CDR3 consists of 15 residues. CDR1 and CDR2 from the germline V gene are SGDLS and YYNGEE. The CDR3: CASSVSWGQGNEQYF. The CDR3 region has the DNA TGTGCCAGCAGCGTTTCTTGGGGACAGGGGAACGAGCAGTACTTC.

The rearrangement joins TRBV5-5 to TRBJ1-2, with D hard to call. This CDR3 has 14 residues. Germline values: CDR1 SGHKS, CDR2 YYEKEE (reference sequence). The V end was cut by 2 bases, the J end by 2 bases, with 10 bases between. The DNA of the CDR3 is TGTGCCAGCAGCTTAGGACCGGAGAACTATGGCTACACCTTC. This sequence encodes CASSLGPENYGYTF.

J is TRBJ2-7 and V is TRBV13; D is possibly TRBD2 (5 bases). The CDR3 is 12 residues long. Germline assignment: CDR1 PRHDT and CDR2 FYEKMQ (reference sequence). Trimming left V 5 bases short and J 9 bases short, with 14 bases between. The CDR3 coding sequence is TGTGCCAGCAGCCCCGGTAATGCGGGGCAGTACTTC. This sequence encodes CASSPGNAGQYF. The full variable domain, with the rest looked up from reference TRBV13 and TRBJ2-7, is AAGVIQSPRHLIKEKRETATLKCYPIPRHDTVYWYQQGPGQDPQFLISFYEKMQSDKGSIPDRFSAQQFSDYHSELNMSSLELGDSALYFCASSPGNAGQYFGPGTRLTVT.

The V call is TRBV27, the J call TRBJ2-7; maybe TRBD2 (7 bases). The CDR3 consists of 14 residues. The germline CDR1 and CDR2 sequences are MNHEY and SMNVEV (reference sequence). Trimming pared 2 bases from V and 3 bases from J, leaving 11 bases between. The CDR3 reads CASSLRGASYEQYF. The CDR3 DNA is TGTGCCAGCAGTTTACGGGGGGCGAGCTACGAGCAGTACTTC.

The rearrangement uses TRBV29-1 and TRBJ2-7; D uncertain. The V and J ends lost 3 bases and 0 bases respectively, with 9 bases between them. CDR1 is SQVTM, CDR2 ANQGSEA, per germline. CDR3 length: 13 amino acids. The CDR3 loop is CSVEGQNSYEQYF. The CDR3 DNA sequence: TGCAGCGTTGAGGGTCAGAACTCCTACGAGCAGTACTTC.

This rearrangement joins TRBV7-9 to TRBJ2-7; D remains ambiguous. There are 14 residues in the CDR3. The V and J ends lost 5 bases and 2 bases respectively, with 13 bases between them. Germline-derived CDR1 and CDR2 are SEHNR and FQNEAQ (reference sequence). This CDR3 is CASSPFRETYEQYF. The CDR3 nucleotides read TGTGCCAGCAGCCCTTTTCGCGAGACCTACGAGCAGTACTTC.

The chain uses TRBV11-2 and TRBJ2-1; 8 bases agree with TRBD2. V was clipped by 2 bases and J by 5 bases; unmatched bases: 11. CDR3 length equals 17 residues. Germline V gene sequence: CDR1 SGHAT, CDR2 FQNNGV. The DNA of the CDR3 is TGTGCCAGCAGCTTATCTCGGGGGGGCCGTACACACAATGAGCAGTTCTTC. This encodes CASSLSRGGRTHNEQFF.

The rearrangement links TRBV10-2 to TRBJ2-3; TRBD2 agrees at 10 bases. J gave up 5 bases and V 7 bases, and 6 bases lay outside the gene matches. This CDR3 is built from 14 residues. The germline V gene has CDR1 WSHSY and CDR2 SAAADI. CDR3 nucleotide sequence: TGCGCCAGCACCAGCGGGGGGGCCGTAGATACGCAGTATTTT. Translation gives CASTSGGAVDTQYF.

The genes are TRBV9 and TRBJ2-2; 7 bases match TRBD1. The CDR3 totals 15 residues. J lost 3 bases, V lost 0 bases, and 2 bases had no gene match. CDR1 is SGDLS, CDR2 YYNGEE, per germline. CDR3 sequence: CASSVVTGDTGELFF. The CDR3 nucleotides read TGTGCCAGCAGCGTAGTAACAGGGGACACCGGGGAGCTGTTTTTT.